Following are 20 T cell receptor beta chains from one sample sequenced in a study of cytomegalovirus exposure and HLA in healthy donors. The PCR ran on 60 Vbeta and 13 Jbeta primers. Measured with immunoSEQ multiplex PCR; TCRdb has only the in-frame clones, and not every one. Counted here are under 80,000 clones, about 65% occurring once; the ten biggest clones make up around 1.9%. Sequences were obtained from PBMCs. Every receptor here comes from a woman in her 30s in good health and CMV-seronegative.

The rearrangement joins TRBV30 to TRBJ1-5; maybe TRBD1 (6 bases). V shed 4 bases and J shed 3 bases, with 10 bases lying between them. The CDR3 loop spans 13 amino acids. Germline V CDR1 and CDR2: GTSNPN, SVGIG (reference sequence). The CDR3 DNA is TGTGCCTGGAATTCAGGGGACAATCAGCCCCAGCATTTT. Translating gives CAWNSGDNQPQHF.

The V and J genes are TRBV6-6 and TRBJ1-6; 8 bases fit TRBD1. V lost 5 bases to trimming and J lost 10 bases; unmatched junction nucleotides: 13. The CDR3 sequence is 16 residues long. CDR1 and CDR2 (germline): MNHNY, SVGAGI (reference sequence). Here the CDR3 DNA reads TGTGCCAGCAGTGGGGAGGTAGGACAGGGAGGGTCACCCCTCCACTTT. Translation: CASSGEVGQGGSPLHF.

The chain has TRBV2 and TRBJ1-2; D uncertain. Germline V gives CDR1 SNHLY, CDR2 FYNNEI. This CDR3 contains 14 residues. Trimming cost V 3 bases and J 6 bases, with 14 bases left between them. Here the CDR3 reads CASSDERGDDGYTF. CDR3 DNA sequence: TGTGCCAGCAGTGACGAGCGCGGGGATGATGGCTACACCTTC.

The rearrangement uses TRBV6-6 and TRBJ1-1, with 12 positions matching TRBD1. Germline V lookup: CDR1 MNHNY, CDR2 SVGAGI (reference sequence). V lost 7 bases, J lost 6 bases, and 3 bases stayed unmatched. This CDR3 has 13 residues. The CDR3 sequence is CASTGTGGPEAFF. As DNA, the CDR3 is TGTGCCAGCACCGGGACAGGGGGCCCTGAAGCTTTCTTT.

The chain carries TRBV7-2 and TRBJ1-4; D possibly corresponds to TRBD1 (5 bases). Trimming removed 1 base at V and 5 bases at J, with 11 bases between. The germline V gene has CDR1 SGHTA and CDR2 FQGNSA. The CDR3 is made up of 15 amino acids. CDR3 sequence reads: CASSLGAGRNEKLFF. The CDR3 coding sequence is TGTGCCAGCAGCTTAGGTGCAGGGCGAAATGAAAAACTGTTTTTT.

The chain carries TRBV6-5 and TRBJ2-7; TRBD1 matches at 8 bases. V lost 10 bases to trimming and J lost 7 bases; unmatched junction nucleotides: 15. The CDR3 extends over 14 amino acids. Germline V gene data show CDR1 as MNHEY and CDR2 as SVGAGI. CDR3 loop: CATREPGGRREQYF. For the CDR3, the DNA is TGTGCCACACGAGAGCCAGGGGGCAGGAGGGAGCAGTACTTC.

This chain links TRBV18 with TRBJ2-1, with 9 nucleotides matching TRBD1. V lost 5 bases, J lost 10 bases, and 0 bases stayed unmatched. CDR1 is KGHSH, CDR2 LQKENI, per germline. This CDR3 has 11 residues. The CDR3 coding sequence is TGTGCCAGCTCAACAGGGGGCGAGCAGTTCTTC. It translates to CASSTGGEQFF.

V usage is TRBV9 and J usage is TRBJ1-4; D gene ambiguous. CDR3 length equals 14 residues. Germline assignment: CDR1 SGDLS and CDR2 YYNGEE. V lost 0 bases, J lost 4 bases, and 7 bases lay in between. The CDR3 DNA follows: TGTGCCAGCAGCGTAGAGGAGGGTAATGAAAAACTGTTTTTT. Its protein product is CASSVEEGNEKLFF.

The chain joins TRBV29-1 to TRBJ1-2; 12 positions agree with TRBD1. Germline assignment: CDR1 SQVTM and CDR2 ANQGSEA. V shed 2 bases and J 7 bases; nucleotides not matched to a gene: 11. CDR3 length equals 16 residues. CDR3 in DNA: TGCAGCGTTGAAAGGGACAGGGGGCCCCAAGGTGGTGGCTACACCTTC. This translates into CSVERDRGPQGGGYTF.

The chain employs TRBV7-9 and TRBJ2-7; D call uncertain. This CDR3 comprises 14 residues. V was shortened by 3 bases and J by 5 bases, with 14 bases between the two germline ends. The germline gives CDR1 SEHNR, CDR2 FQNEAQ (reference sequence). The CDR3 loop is CASSLNGQTHEQYF. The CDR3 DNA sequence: TGTGCCAGCAGCTTGAATGGTCAGACACACGAGCAGTACTTC.

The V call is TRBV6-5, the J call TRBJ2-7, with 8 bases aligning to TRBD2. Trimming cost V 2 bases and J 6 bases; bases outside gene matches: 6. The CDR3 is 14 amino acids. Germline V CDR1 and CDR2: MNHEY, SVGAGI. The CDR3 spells CASSYQASGGEQYF. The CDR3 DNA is TGTGCCAGCAGTTACCAGGCCAGCGGGGGCGAGCAGTACTTC.

CDR3 bases: TGTGCCAGCAGCTTCAATAGCGGGGGCCAAGAGACCCAGTACTTC. Translating it yields CASSFNSGGQETQYF. The chain carries TRBV7-2 and TRBJ2-5; 9 bases line up with TRBD2. The CDR3 contains 15 residues. Looked up from germline, CDR1 is SGHTA and CDR2 is FQGNSA. J gave up 1 base and V 3 bases, and 3 bases lay outside the gene matches.

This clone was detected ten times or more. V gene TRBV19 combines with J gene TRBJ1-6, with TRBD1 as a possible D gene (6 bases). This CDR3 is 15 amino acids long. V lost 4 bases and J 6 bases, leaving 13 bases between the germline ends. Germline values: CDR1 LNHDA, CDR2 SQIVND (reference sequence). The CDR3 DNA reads TGTGCCAGTAGTACAACAGGGACCCTTAATTCACCCCTCCACTTT. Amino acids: CASSTTGTLNSPLHF.

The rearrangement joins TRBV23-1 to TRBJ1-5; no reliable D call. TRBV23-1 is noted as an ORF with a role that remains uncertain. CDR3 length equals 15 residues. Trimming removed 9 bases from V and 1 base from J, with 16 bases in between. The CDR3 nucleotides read TGCGCCAGTCAATCCGCGGGTGACAGCAATCAGCCCCAGCATTTT. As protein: CASQSAGDSNQPQHF.

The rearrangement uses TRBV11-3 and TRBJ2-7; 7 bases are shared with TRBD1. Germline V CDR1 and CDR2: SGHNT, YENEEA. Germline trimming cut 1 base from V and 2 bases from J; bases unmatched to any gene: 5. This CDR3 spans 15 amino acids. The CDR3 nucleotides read TGTGCCAGCAGCTTAGGCCAGGACAGGACCTACGAGCAGTACTTC. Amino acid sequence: CASSLGQDRTYEQYF.

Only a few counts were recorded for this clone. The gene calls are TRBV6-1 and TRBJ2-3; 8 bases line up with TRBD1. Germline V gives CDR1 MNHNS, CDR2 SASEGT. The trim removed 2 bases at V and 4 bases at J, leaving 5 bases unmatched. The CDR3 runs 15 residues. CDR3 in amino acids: CASSEPGTGSDTQYF. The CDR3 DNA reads TGTGCCAGCAGTGAACCCGGGACAGGTTCAGATACGCAGTATTTT.

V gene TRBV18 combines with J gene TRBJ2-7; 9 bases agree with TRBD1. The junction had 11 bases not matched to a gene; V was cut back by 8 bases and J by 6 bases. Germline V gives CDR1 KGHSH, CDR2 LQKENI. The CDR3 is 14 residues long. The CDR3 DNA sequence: TGTGCCAGCAGGGGGGGGACAGGGTCCCGCGAGCAGTACTTC. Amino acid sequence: CASRGGTGSREQYF.

Here the CDR3 reads CASSHDPGTGRNGYTF. The CDR3 nucleotides read TGCGCCAGCAGCCACGACCCCGGGACAGGGAGAAATGGCTACACCTTC. This chain joins TRBV4-3 and TRBJ1-2; 9 bases fit TRBD1. Germline CDR1 is LGHNA and CDR2 is YSLEER. Losses at the gene ends were 3 bases for V and 6 bases for J; bases not matched to a gene: 11. The CDR3 consists of 16 residues.

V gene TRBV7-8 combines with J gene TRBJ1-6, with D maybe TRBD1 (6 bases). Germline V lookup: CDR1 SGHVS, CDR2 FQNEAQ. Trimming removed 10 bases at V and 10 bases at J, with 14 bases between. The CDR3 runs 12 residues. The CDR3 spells CATSPQGSPLHF. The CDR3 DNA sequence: TGTGCCACCTCCCCCCAGGGGTCACCCCTCCACTTT. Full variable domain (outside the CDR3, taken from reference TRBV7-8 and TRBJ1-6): GAGVSQSPRYKVAKRGQDVALRCDPISGHVSLFWYQQALGQGPEFLTYFQNEAQLDKSGLPSDRFFAERPEGSVSTLKIQRTQQEDSAVYLCATSPQGSPLHFGNGTRLTVT.

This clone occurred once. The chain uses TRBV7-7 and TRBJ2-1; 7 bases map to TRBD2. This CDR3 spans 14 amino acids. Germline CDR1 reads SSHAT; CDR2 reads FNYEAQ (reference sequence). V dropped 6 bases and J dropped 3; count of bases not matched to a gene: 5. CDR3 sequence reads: CASSPLAIYNEQFF. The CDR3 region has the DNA TGTGCCAGCAGTCCACTAGCGATCTACAATGAGCAGTTCTTC.